The 20 T cell receptor beta chains in this list originate from one sample, sequenced in a study of shared clonotypes between healthy human individuals. Using immunoSEQ multiplex PCR, the repertoire was profiled, and TCRdb retains in-frame clones only, with some absent. Here the sample spans about 2.3 million clones, just over 90% being singletons. Specimen: naive CD4+ T cells from PBMCs. Subset: CD45RA+ positively selected. All receptors derive from a young man in good health. Some clones in this sample may be carry-over from other donors' samples.

The chain employs TRBV4-1 and TRBJ2-3; weak D call: TRBD1 (6 bases). V gave up 0 bases and J gave up 3 bases, with 13 bases separating them. The CDR3 has 16 amino acids. Germline CDR1 reads MGHRA; CDR2 reads YSYEKL. As DNA, the CDR3 is TGCGCCAGCAGCCAAGACGGTACAGGGAGAACAGATACGCAGTATTTT. This sequence encodes CASSQDGTGRTDTQYF.

Regarding this clone: This sample includes further DNA sequences coding for the same CDR3. This chain uses TRBV5-1 with TRBJ1-5, with TRBD1 matching 8 bases. There are 16 residues in the CDR3. Per the germline V gene, CDR1 is SGHRS and CDR2 is YFSETQ. The trim removed 4 bases at V and 4 bases at J, leaving 10 bases unmatched. The CDR3 sequence: CASSPGQGGSNQPQHF. The CDR3 DNA reads as TGCGCCAGCAGCCCTGGACAGGGCGGATCGAATCAGCCCCAGCATTTT.

This chain joins TRBV7-2 and TRBJ2-7; TRBD2 is a possible D gene (6 bases). With 4 bases removed from V and 0 bases from J, the gap between germline ends came to 10 bases. Per the germline V gene, CDR1 is SGHTA and CDR2 is FQGNSA. This CDR3 has 14 amino acids. DNA of the CDR3: TGTGCCAGCAGCTCCAGACTAGGCTCCTACGAGCAGTACTTC. This translates into CASSSRLGSYEQYF.

This clone was picked up a small number of times. Different DNA sequences within this sample yield the same CDR3. V is TRBV18 and J is TRBJ1-4, with 9 bases aligning to TRBD1. Trimming took 0 bases from V and 7 from J; bases not matched to a gene: 3. This CDR3 is 15 amino acids long. Germline loops: CDR1 KGHSH, CDR2 LQKENI. The CDR3: CASSPPGQGTEKLFF. CDR3 nucleotides: TGTGCCAGCTCACCACCGGGACAGGGTACTGAAAAACTGTTTTTT.

The chain is built from TRBV28 and TRBJ2-3, with 7 bases identical to TRBD2. CDR3 length: 15 amino acids. J lost 4 bases, V lost 8 bases, and 12 bases had no gene match. The germline V gene has CDR1 MDHEN and CDR2 SYDVKM. CDR3 amino acids: CASGVGGIRSDTQYF. CDR3 in DNA: TGTGCCAGCGGAGTGGGGGGGATTCGGTCAGATACGCAGTATTTT.

The chain carries TRBV13 and TRBJ2-7; D is unresolved. The germline V gene encodes CDR1 PRHDT and CDR2 FYEKMQ (reference sequence). V was clipped by 6 bases and J by 0 bases, with 12 bases between them. The length of the CDR3 is 14 residues. CDR3 DNA: TGTGCCAGCAGATCTCTAGGCAGCTCCTACGAGCAGTACTTC. As protein: CASRSLGSSYEQYF.

In DNA form, the CDR3 reads TGTGCCACCAGCAGAGGGGTAGGCAGGGATGGCTACACCTTC. Its protein product is CATSRGVGRDGYTF. The chain joins TRBV15 to TRBJ1-2; a possible D gene is TRBD1 (5 bases). The ends were cut back, 1 base at V and 6 bases at J, with 12 bases in the middle. Per the germline V gene, CDR1 is LNHNV and CDR2 is YYDKDF (reference sequence). The CDR3 has 14 residues.

The V call is TRBV7-3, the J call TRBJ2-1; the D is unclear. This CDR3 is built from 11 residues. The germline V gene encodes CDR1 SGHTA and CDR2 FQGTGA. Trimming shortened V by 4 bases and J by 8 bases, and 6 bases separated the two germline ends. This CDR3 reads CASSSQDEQFF. CDR3 bases: TGTGCCAGCAGCTCCCAGGATGAGCAGTTCTTC.

The chain carries TRBV5-3 and TRBJ1-1; TRBD1 matches 8 bases. TRBV5-3 carries the ORF label, with uncertain function. The CDR3 runs to 14 residues. V was clipped by 4 bases and J by 5 bases; unmatched bases: 7. The CDR3: CARSPQGARTEAFF. CDR3 DNA: TGTGCCAGAAGCCCCCAGGGGGCGCGGACTGAAGCTTTCTTT.

The chain employs TRBV5-1 and TRBJ2-7, with D possibly matching TRBD2 (6 bases). The CDR3 totals 15 residues. CDR1 and CDR2 (germline): SGHRS, YFSETQ. The germline V and J ends were trimmed by 4 bases and 3 bases, with 17 bases remaining between them. CDR3 bases: TGCGCCAGCAGCCTTGGGACGGGGAGGATCTACGAGCAGTACTTC. The encoded protein is CASSLGTGRIYEQYF.

V is TRBV11-1 and J is TRBJ1-4; maybe TRBD1 (5 bases). The V end lost 6 bases, the J end lost 7 bases, and 15 bases lay between the germline ends. CDR1 is SGHAT, CDR2 FQDESV, per germline (reference sequence). The CDR3 spans 14 residues. CDR3 nucleotide sequence: TGTGCCAGCAGACCTCGGGACTCCTCTGAAAAACTGTTTTTT. The encoded protein is CASRPRDSSEKLFF. The variable domain in full, with the rest retrieved from reference TRBV11-1 and TRBJ1-4, is EAEVAQSPRYKITEKSQAVAFWCDPISGHATLYWYRQILGQGPELLVQFQDESVVDDSQLPKDRFSAERLKGVDSTLKIQPAELGDSAMYLCASRPRDSSEKLFFGSGTQLSVL.

The V and J genes are TRBV5-4 and TRBJ2-3; D perhaps matches TRBD2 (5 bases). V gave up 0 bases and J gave up 1 base, with 9 bases separating them. The CDR3 consists of 15 residues. Germline V gene data show CDR1 as SGHNT and CDR2 as YYREEE (reference sequence). CDR3 protein: CASSLEVGGTDTQYF. The CDR3 nucleotides read TGTGCCAGCAGCTTGGAGGTGGGAGGCACAGATACGCAGTATTTT.

The chain employs TRBV4-3 and TRBJ2-2, with 10 bases lining up with TRBD2. The V gene's germline CDR1 is LGHNA and CDR2 YSLEER. This CDR3 comprises 18 residues. Unmatched junction bases numbered 14, after V lost 4 bases and J lost 6 bases. CDR3: CASSPAPLAGEFAGELFF. In nucleotides, the CDR3 is TGCGCCAGCAGCCCAGCCCCTCTAGCGGGAGAGTTCGCCGGGGAGCTGTTTTTT.

V usage is TRBV19 and J usage is TRBJ2-7; D remains ambiguous. Trimming removed 4 bases from V and 6 bases from J, with 22 bases in between. CDR3 length: 16 residues. Germline CDR1 and CDR2: LNHDA and SQIVND (reference sequence). The CDR3 here is CASSNLGGRPTGEQYF. Here the CDR3 DNA reads TGTGCCAGTAGTAATCTAGGTGGCAGGCCAACGGGCGAGCAGTACTTC.

This clone showed up just once. A read error may produce the germline difference seen at one junction end. The V call is TRBV7-3, the J call TRBJ2-1; 8 bases line up with TRBD2. Germline V CDR1 and CDR2: SGHTA, FQGTGA. The CDR3 covers 15 residues. CDR3 protein: CASSVTGGPYNEQFF. CDR3 nucleotides: TGTGCCAGCAGCGTAACGGGAGGGCCTTACAATGAGCAGTTCTTC.

The chain links TRBV9 to TRBJ2-1; TRBD2 aligns across 11 bases. V lost 4 bases to trimming and J lost 7 bases; unmatched junction nucleotides: 10. The CDR3 covers 16 residues. Germline V CDR1 and CDR2: SGDLS, YYNGEE. The CDR3: CASSPQLAGVGNEQFF. The CDR3 DNA reads as TGTGCCAGCAGCCCCCAACTAGCGGGAGTGGGTAATGAGCAGTTCTTC.

V gene TRBV5-4 combines with J gene TRBJ1-1; the match to TRBD1 covers 8 bases. The length of the CDR3 is 13 residues. Trimming cost V 7 bases and J 8 bases; bases outside gene matches: 10. The germline V gene has CDR1 SGHNT and CDR2 YYREEE (reference sequence). The CDR3 loop is CASGVTGGKEAFF. CDR3 nucleotides: TGTGCCAGCGGCGTAACAGGGGGGAAAGAAGCTTTCTTT. The variable domain in full, completed from reference TRBV5-4 and TRBJ1-1, reads ETGVTQSPTHLIKTRGQQVTLRCSSQSGHNTVSWYQQALGQGPQFIFQYYREEENGRGNFPPRFSGLQFPNYSSELNVNALELDDSALYLCASGVTGGKEAFFGQGTRLTVV.

This chain connects TRBV10-3 to TRBJ2-5, with D tentatively TRBD2 (6 bases). The J call is doubtful: the DNA matches TRBJ2-7 better. Germline V lookup: CDR1 ENHRY, CDR2 SYGVKD. The CDR3 sequence is 17 residues long. The CDR3 DNA follows: TGTGCCATCAGTGAGACCGGGACGGAGGGACTGTCCTACGAGCAGTACTTC. Its translation: CAISETGTEGLSYEQYF.

The CDR3 is CASSPEWGASEKLFF. For the CDR3, the DNA is TGTGCCAGCTCACCCGAGTGGGGGGCGAGTGAAAAACTGTTTTTT. The chain is built from TRBV18 and TRBJ1-4, with D perhaps TRBD1 (6 bases). Germline-derived CDR1 and CDR2 are KGHSH and LQKENI. There are 15 residues in the CDR3. V was clipped by 3 bases and J by 7 bases, with 15 bases between them. Looking up the rest from reference TRBV18 and TRBJ1-4 gives the full variable domain: NAGVMQNPRHLVRRRGQEARLRCSPMKGHSHVYWYRQLPEEGLKFMVYLQKENIIDESGMPKERFSAEFPKEGPSILRIQQVVRGDSAAYFCASSPEWGASEKLFFGSGTQLSVL.

This clone was found once. An end of the junction does not agree with germline; a read error may underlie this. This chain links TRBV6-1 with TRBJ2-7; D perhaps matches TRBD2 (5 bases). The V gene's germline CDR1 is MNHNS and CDR2 SASEGT. The CDR3 sequence is 12 residues long. The CDR3 here is CASETFLREAHF. The CDR3 DNA is TGTGCCAGCGAGACCTTTCTCCGGGAAGCGCACTTC.